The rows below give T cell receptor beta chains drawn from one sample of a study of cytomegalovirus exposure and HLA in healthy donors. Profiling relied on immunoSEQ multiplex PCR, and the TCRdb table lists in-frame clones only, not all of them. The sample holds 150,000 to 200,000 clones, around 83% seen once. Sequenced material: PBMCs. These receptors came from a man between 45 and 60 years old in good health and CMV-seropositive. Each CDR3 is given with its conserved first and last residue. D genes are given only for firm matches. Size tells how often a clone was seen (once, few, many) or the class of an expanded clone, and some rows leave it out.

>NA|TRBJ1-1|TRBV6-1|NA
CATMNREAFF
TGTGCCACTATGAACCGTGAAGCTTTCTTT
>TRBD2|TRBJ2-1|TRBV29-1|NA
CSVDTSGGANEQFF
TGCAGCGTAGACACTAGCGGGGGGGCCAATGAGCAGTTCTTC
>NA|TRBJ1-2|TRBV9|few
CASSVGSGARGYTF
TGTGCCAGCAGCGTAGGGTCTGGGGCTCGGGGCTACACCTTC
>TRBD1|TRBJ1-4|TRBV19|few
CASSTTGTGNEKLFF
TGTGCCAGTAGTACAACCGGGACAGGGAACGAAAAACTGTTTTTT
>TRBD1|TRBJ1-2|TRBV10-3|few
CAIQSGTGGMGGYTF
TGTGCCATTCAATCCGGGACAGGGGGCATGGGTGGCTACACCTTC
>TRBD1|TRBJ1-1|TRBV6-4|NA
CASSKTQGTLNTEAFF
TGTGCCAGCAGTAAAACACAGGGGACTCTGAACACTGAAGCTTTCTTT
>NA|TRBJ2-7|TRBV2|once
CASSEAREQYF
TGTGCCAGCAGTGAGGCCAGAGAGCAGTACTTC
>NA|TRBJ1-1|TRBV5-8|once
CASSPATGTEAFF
TGTGCCAGCAGCCCCGCGACAGGCACTGAAGCTTTCTTT
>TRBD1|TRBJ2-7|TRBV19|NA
CASSMAGGGYEQYF
TGTGCCAGTAGTATGGCAGGGGGCGGCTACGAGCAGTACTTC
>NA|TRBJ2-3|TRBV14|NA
CASSLLGGTWQYF
TGTGCCAGCAGCCTTCTCGGAGGGACTTGGCAGTATTTT
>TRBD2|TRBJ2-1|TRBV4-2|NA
CASSQAGLLTWDEQFF
TGTGCCAGCAGCCAAGCGGGACTACTCACCTGGGATGAGCAGTTCTTC
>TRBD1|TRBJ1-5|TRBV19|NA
CASQPGQRNQPQHF
TGTGCCAGCCAACCGGGACAGAGAAATCAGCCCCAGCATTTT
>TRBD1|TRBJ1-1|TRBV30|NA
CAWSVRLTDRRTLGTEAFF
TGTGCCTGGAGTGTACGTCTTACGGACAGGAGAACACTAGGGACTGAAGCTTTCTTT
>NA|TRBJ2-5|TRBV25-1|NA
CASRAEETQYF
TGTGCCAGCAGAGCCGAGGAGACCCAGTACTTC
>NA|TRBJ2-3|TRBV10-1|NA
CASSGTTSTDTQYF
TGCGCCAGCAGTGGGACAACCAGCACAGATACGCAGTATTTT
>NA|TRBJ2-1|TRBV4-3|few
CASSQDERRGDNEQFF
TGCGCCAGCAGCCAAGACGAACGGCGGGGTGACAATGAGCAGTTCTTC
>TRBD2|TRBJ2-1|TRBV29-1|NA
CSVVSSGRAREQFF
TGCAGCGTTGTGTCTAGCGGGAGGGCCAGGGAGCAGTTCTTC
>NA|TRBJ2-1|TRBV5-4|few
CASSVPRYNEQFF
TGTGCCAGCAGCGTACCTAGATACAATGAGCAGTTCTTC
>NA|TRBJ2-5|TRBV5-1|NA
CASSVRQETQYF
TGCGCCAGCAGCGTCCGGCAAGAGACCCAGTACTTC
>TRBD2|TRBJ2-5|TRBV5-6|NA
CASSLGLAGGQETQYF
TGTGCCAGCAGCCTGGGACTAGCGGGGGGGCAAGAGACCCAGTACTTC
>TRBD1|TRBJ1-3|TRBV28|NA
CASRQGPPGNTIYF
TGTGCCAGCAGACAGGGGCCTCCTGGAAACACCATATATTTT